The entry below gives a single T cell receptor (beta chain) sequence along with its context. The record originates from a study of blood T cell repertoires in COVID-19. Ages ranged from roughly 18 to 100 years, with residence in under 25 US areas. Trimming took 5 bases from V and 1 from J, leaving 17 bases between them. CDR1 SGHNT and CDR2 YENEEA come from the germline V gene. The CDR3 consists of 16 residues. Some clones are missing from TCRdb's copy, which holds only in-frame ones; the method was immunoSEQ multiplex PCR. In the table there are 130,000 or so clones, roughly 86% of which are singletons.

The specimen sequenced was PBMCs or T cells enriched from blood (not recorded which). The chain carries TRBV11-3 and TRBJ1-1; D possibly corresponds to TRBD1 (5 bases). This clonotype originated in a woman between 50 and 59 years old with acute COVID-19. In DNA, the CDR3 is TGTGCCAGCAGCCTCCGGGCGGGGGGACCGAACACTGAAGCTTTCTTT. This translates into CASSLRAGGPNTEAFF.